This T cell receptor (beta chain) appears in the sequencing data of a study of blood T cell repertoires in COVID-19. Study-wide context: Samples of COVID-19 (acute and convalescent) were obtained from the United States, Italy and Spain.

The CDR3 loop spans 14 amino acids. Trimming stripped 4 bases from V and 5 bases from J, with 15 bases between. Germline assignment: CDR1 SGHNT and CDR2 YYREEE (reference sequence). In the source study's methods: Amplification of reference gene primers was used by the study to estimate nucleated cell counts. Assay used: immunoSEQ multiplex PCR; TCRdb lists only in-frame clones, some missing. V and J calls and clone size are those listed in that table; D and trimming were worked out from the DNA. This table has 55,000 to 75,000 clones, roughly 80% appearing once. Seattle cases were enrolled at active infection and followed longitudinally.

The chain couples TRBV5-4 to TRBJ2-5; D is ambiguous. The TCR was taken from a man older than 75 with COVID-19, enrolled during active disease. The specimen sequenced was peripheral blood. DNA for the CDR3: TGTGCCAGCAGCGGGCGCACCGTAGAGGAGACCCAGTACTTC. This gives the protein CASSGRTVEETQYF. The full variable domain, in which reference TRBV5-4 and TRBJ2-5 provide the parts outside the CDR3, is ETGVTQSPTHLIKTRGQQVTLRCSSQSGHNTVSWYQQALGQGPQFIFQYYREEENGRGNFPPRFSGLQFPNYSSELNVNALELDDSALYLCASSGRTVEETQYFGPGTRLLVL.